A selection of T cell receptor beta chains follows, all from one sample in a study of CD8+ T cells in alopecia areata. Sequenced by immunoSEQ multiplex PCR; TCRdb stores in-frame clones only, minus some. The data contain about 82,000 clones, roughly 51% of them singletons. Input material: NKG2D-high CD8+ T cells sorted from blood. These receptors all stem from a human donor with alopecia areata. Both conserved end residues are part of each CDR3. The D gene is left open where the match is weak. Clone size is given for some rows only: seen once, a few or many times, or a class if the clone is expanded.

V gene,CDR3 length,clone size,J gene,D gene,CDR3 protein,CDR3 DNA
TRBV29-1,13,.,TRBJ2-2,TRBD1,CSTRDRGPGELFF,TGCAGCACGAGGGACAGGGGGCCCGGGGAGCTGTTTTTT
TRBV2,12,.,TRBJ2-1,.,CAVPGALNEQFF,TGTGCCGTACCGGGGGCCCTCAATGAGCAGTTCTTC
TRBV9,13,.,TRBJ1-6,TRBD1,CASSATGVSPLHF,TGTGCCAGCAGCGCGACAGGGGTCTCACCCCTCCACTTT
TRBV29-1,11,.,TRBJ2-7,.,CSVEASYEQYF,TGCAGCGTTGAAGCGAGCTACGAGCAGTACTTC
TRBV29-1,14,.,TRBJ2-7,.,CSVLEGHRPYEQYF,TGCAGCGTTTTAGAGGGGCATCGGCCCTACGAGCAGTACTTC
TRBV5-8,12,.,TRBJ2-1,.,CASSLVYDEQFF,TGTGCCAGCAGCTTGGTGTATGATGAGCAGTTCTTC
TRBV30,12,.,TRBJ2-7,.,CAWSRESPEQYF,TGTGCCTGGAGTAGGGAGTCTCCCGAGCAGTACTTC
TRBV5-1,16,.,TRBJ2-1,.,CASSGGMTYSYNEQFF,TGCGCCAGCAGTGGTGGGATGACCTACTCCTACAATGAGCAGTTCTTC
TRBV11-2,13,.,TRBJ2-7,.,CASSLSGAYEQYF,TGTGCCAGCAGCTTGTCAGGGGCGTACGAGCAGTACTTC
TRBV28,13,.,TRBJ2-2,TRBD1,CASRGQGNGELFF,TGTGCCAGCAGGGGACAGGGTAACGGGGAGCTGTTTTTT
TRBV5-1,14,.,TRBJ2-2,.,CASSIGAHLGELFF,TGCGCCAGCAGCATCGGTGCCCATCTAGGGGAGCTGTTTTTT
TRBV13,17,.,TRBJ1-5,.,CASSLGGSGASNQPQHF,TGTGCCAGCAGCTTAGGAGGATCTGGGGCGAGCAATCAGCCCCAGCATTTT
TRBV5-1,14,.,TRBJ1-1,.,CASSPDESNTEAFF,TGCGCCAGCAGTCCGGACGAATCGAACACTGAAGCTTTCTTT
TRBV2,15,.,TRBJ2-5,.,CASSGVEKVAETQYF,TGTGCCAGCAGTGGAGTAGAGAAAGTAGCGGAGACCCAGTACTTC
TRBV30,14,.,TRBJ2-7,TRBD1,CAWSSGTGGNEQYF,TGTGCCTGGAGTTCCGGGACAGGGGGGAACGAGCAGTACTTC
TRBV4-1,14,.,TRBJ2-7,TRBD1,CASSQMGQGVEQYF,TGCGCCAGCAGCCAAATGGGACAGGGCGTCGAGCAGTACTTC
TRBV29-1,13,few,TRBJ2-5,.,CSVGQNFGETQYF,TGCAGCGTTGGTCAGAATTTTGGTGAGACCCAGTACTTC